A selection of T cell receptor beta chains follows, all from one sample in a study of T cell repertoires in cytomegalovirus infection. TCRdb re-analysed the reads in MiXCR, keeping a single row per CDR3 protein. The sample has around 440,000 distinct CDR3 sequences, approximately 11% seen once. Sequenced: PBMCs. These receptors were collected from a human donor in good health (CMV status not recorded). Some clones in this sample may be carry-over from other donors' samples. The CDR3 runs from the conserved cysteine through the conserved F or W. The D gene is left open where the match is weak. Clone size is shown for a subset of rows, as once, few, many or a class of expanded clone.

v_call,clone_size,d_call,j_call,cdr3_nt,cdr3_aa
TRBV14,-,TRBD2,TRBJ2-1,TGTGCCAGCAGCCAATCCCCCGGCGGGAGGGCGCATGAGCAGTTCTTC,CASSQSPGGRAHEQFF
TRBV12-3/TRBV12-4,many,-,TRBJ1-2,TGTGCCAGCAGTTCAGGACAGCCTCCCTATGGCTACACCTTC,CASSSGQPPYGYTF
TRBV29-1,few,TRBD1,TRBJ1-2,TGCAGCGACCTAATCCACAGGGGCCGAGGTGGCTACACCTTC,CSDLIHRGRGGYTF
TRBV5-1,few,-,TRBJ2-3,TGCGCCAGCAGCTACAGCGCTCCCACAGATACGCAGTATTTT,CASSYSAPTDTQYF
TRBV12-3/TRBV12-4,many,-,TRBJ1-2,TGTGCCAGCAGTTTCCCAAGAGGGGGTGACAACTATGGCTACACCTTC,CASSFPRGGDNYGYTF
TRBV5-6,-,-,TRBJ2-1,TGTGCCAGCACCCCTGTGGAGCGAGGGCAATGGGAGCAGTTCTTC,CASTPVERGQWEQFF
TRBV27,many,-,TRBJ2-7,TGTGCCAGCAGCCCGGGCCCCCCCTACGAGCAGTACTTC,CASSPGPPYEQYF
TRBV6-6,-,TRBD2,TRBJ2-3,TGTGCCAGCAGTTTACTAGCGGGAGAAACAGATATGCAGTATTTT,CASSLLAGETDMQYF
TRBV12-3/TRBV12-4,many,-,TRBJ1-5,TGTGCCAGCAGTTTTTCGACTAGCAATCAGCCCCAGCATTTT,CASSFSTSNQPQHF
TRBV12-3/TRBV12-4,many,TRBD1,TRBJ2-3,TGTGCCAGCAGGGAGGGACAGGGAGCAGATACGCAGTATTTT,CASREGQGADTQYF
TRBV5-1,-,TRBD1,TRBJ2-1,TGCGCCAGCAGCTTGGTGGCCACAGGGGGGAATGAGCAGTTCTTC,CASSLVATGGNEQFF
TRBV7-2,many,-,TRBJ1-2,TGTGCCAGCAGCACTGAAGGAGGCTATGGCTACACCTTC,CASSTEGGYGYTF
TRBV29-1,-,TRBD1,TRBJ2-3,TGCAGCGTGAGGACAGGGTTGACAGATACGCAGTATTTT,CSVRTGLTDTQYF
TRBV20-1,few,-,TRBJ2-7,TGCAGTGCTAGAGAAATGGGGGCTAGCTACGAGCAGTACTTC,CSAREMGASYEQYF
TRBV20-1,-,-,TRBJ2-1,TGCAGTGCTCGACAGGACTTCTACAATGAGCAGTTCTTC,CSARQDFYNEQFF
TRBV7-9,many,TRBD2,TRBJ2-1,TGTGCCAGCAGCGGCTGGACTAGCGGGGGGAATGAGCAGTTCTTC,CASSGWTSGGNEQFF
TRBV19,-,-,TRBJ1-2,TGTGCCAGTAGCCCTCGGGGCTATAGCTACACCTTC,CASSPRGYSYTF
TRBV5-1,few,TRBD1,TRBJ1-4,TGCGCCAGCAGCTCGGACACAGGGGGCCCAGCGAAAAAACTGTTTTTT,CASSSDTGGPAKKLFF
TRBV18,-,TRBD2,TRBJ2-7,TGTGCCAGCTCACCGGGAACTAGCGGGGGGCACGAGCAGTACTTC,CASSPGTSGGHEQYF
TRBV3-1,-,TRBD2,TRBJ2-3,TGTGCCAGCAGCCGACTCCCGACCCTAGCGGGGGTCACAGATACGCAGTATTTT,CASSRLPTLAGVTDTQYF
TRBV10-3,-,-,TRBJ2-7,TGTGCCATCAGGGTGCCCTCTTCCTACGAGCAGTACTTC,CAIRVPSSYEQYF
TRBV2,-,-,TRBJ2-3,TGTGCCAGCAGGGACGTTAGCACAGATACGCAGTATTTT,CASRDVSTDTQYF
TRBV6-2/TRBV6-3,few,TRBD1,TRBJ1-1,TGTGCCAGCAGTATGGGGGACAGTCGGGAGGAAGCTTTCTTT,CASSMGDSREEAFF
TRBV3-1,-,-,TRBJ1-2,TGTGCCAGCAGCCAAGATTCAGGGGATGGCTACACCTTC,CASSQDSGDGYTF
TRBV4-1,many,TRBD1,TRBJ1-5,TGCGCCAGCAGCCAAGGCGGACAGGGGAGAGGCCAGCCCCAGCATTTT,CASSQGGQGRGQPQHF
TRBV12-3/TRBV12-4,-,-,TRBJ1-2,TGTGCCAGCAGTTTATGGGACCAGAACTATGGCTACACCTTC,CASSLWDQNYGYTF
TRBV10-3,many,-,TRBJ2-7,TGTGCCATCAGTGACCACGACTCCAGGTACGAGCAGTACTTC,CAISDHDSRYEQYF
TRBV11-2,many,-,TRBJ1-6,TGTGCCAGCAGCTTAGACCGTAATTCACCCCTCCACTTT,CASSLDRNSPLHF
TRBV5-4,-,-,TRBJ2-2,TGTGCCAGCAGCTCGCCGGGGAGAAGGACCGGGGAGCTGTTTTTT,CASSSPGRRTGELFF
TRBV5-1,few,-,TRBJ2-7,TGCGCCAGCAGCTTAAGGACACGCTACGAGCAGTACTTC,CASSLRTRYEQYF
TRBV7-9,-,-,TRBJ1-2,TGTGCCAGCAGCTTAGCTAATGGCGGGGGAGCCTATGGCTACACCTTC,CASSLANGGGAYGYTF
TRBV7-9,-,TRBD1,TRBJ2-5,TGTGCCAGCAGCAATGACAGGGACGAGACCCAGTACTTC,CASSNDRDETQYF
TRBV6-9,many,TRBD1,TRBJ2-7,TGTGCCAGCAGTTATTTAAGGGGACAGCCCAACTACGAGCAGTACTTC,CASSYLRGQPNYEQYF
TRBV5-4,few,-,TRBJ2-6,TGTGCCAGCAGAGACACGTCTGCCAACGTCCTGACTTTC,CASRDTSANVLTF
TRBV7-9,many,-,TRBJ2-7,TGTGCCAGCAGCTTAGAGACATACGAGCAGTACTTC,CASSLETYEQYF
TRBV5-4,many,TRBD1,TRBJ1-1,TGTGCCAGCAGCTTTCCGGGACAGGGATCGAGTGAAGCTTTCTTT,CASSFPGQGSSEAFF
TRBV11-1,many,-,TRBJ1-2,TGTGCCAGCAGCTTAGCCCCGGGGGCGTATGGCTACACCTTC,CASSLAPGAYGYTF
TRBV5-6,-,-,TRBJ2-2,TGTGCCAGCAGCTTCAGGGGAACCGGGGAGCTGTTTTTT,CASSFRGTGELFF
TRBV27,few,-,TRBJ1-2,TGTGCCAGCAGTTTATCGAAAGGGCCCACCTATGGCTACACCTTC,CASSLSKGPTYGYTF
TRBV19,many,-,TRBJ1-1,TGTGCCAGTAGTCGGGATGGAACTGAAGCTTTCTTT,CASSRDGTEAFF
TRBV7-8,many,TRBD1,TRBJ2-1,TGTGCCAGCAGCTTCTCGCAGGGGGCAAACAATGAGCAGTTCTTC,CASSFSQGANNEQFF